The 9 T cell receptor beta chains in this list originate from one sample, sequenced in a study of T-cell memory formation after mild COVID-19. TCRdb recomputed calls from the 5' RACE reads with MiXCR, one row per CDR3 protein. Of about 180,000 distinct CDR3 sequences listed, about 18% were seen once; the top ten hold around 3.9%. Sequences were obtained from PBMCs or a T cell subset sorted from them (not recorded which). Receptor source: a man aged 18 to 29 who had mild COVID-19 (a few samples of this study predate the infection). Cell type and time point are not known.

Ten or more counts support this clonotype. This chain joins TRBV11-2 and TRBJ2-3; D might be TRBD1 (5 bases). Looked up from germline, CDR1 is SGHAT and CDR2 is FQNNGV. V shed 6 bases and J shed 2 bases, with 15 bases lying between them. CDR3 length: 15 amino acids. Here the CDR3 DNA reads TGTGCCAGCAGGGGTCTCAGGGTCCACACAGATACGCAGTATTTT. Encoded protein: CASRGLRVHTDTQYF.

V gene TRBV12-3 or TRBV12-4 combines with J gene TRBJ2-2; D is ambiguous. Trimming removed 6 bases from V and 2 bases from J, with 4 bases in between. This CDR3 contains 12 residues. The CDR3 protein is CASSTNTGELFF. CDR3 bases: TGTGCCAGCAGCACAAACACCGGGGAGCTGTTTTTT.

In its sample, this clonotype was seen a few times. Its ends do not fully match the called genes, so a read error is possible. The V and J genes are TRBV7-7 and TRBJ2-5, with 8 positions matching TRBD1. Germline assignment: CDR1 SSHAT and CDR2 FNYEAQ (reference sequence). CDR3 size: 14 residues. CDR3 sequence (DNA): TGTGCTAGCAGCTTGGAGACAGGGGAAGGGACCCAGTACTTC. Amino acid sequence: CASSLETGEGTQYF.

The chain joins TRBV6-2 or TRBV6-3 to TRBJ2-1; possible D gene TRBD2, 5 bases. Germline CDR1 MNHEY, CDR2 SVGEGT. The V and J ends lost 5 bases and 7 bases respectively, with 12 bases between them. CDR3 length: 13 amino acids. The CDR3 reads CASSTGRGNEQFF. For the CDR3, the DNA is TGTGCCAGCAGTACGGGCCGAGGGAATGAGCAGTTCTTC.

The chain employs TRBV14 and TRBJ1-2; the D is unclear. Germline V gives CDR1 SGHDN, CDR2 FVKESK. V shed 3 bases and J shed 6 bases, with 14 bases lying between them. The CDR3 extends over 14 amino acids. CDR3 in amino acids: CASSHTAPFDGYTF. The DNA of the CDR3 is TGTGCCAGCAGCCATACGGCCCCCTTTGATGGCTACACCTTC.

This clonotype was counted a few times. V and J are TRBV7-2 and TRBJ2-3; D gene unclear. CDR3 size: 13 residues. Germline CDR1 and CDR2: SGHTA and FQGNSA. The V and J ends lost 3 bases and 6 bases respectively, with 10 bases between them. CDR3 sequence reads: CASSFVGWDTQYF. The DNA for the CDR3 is TGTGCCAGCAGCTTCGTCGGGTGGGATACGCAGTATTTT.

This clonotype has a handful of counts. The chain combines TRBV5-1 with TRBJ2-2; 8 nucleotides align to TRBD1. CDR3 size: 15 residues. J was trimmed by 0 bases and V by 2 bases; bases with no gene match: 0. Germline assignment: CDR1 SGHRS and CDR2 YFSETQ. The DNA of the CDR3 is TGCGCCAGCAGCTTCAGGGGGCCGAACACCGGGGAGCTGTTTTTT. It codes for CASSFRGPNTGELFF.

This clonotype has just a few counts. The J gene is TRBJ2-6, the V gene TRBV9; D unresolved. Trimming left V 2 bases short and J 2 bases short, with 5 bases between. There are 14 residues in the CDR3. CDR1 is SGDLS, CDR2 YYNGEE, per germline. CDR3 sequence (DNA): TGTGCCAGCAGCGTCCAGACTGGGGCCAACGTCCTGACTTTC. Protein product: CASSVQTGANVLTF.

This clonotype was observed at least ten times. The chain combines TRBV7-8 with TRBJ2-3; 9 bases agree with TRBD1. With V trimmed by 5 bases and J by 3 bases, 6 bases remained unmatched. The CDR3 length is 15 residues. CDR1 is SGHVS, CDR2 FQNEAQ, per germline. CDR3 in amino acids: CASSPSGQGTDTQYF. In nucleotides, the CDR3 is TGTGCCAGCAGCCCCTCGGGACAGGGTACAGATACGCAGTATTTT.